These 7 T cell receptor beta chains were sequenced from one sample in a study of blood T cell repertoires in COVID-19. Here immunoSEQ multiplex PCR was the method, and the copy in TCRdb shows in-frame clones only, minus some. The table lists about 89,000 clones, 75% to 80% of them singletons. The sequenced material came from peripheral blood. The receptors derive from a man aged 70 or older with COVID-19, enrolled during active disease.

This clone has a handful of counts. The J gene is TRBJ2-7, the V gene TRBV15; 8 nucleotides agree with TRBD1. The CDR3 runs to 16 residues. From germline, CDR1 is LNHNV and CDR2 YYDKDF (reference sequence). Losses at the gene ends were 1 base for V and 1 base for J; bases not matched to a gene: 6. The CDR3 sequence: CATSRGITGGSYEQYF. CDR3 bases: TGTGCCACCAGCAGAGGGATTACAGGGGGATCCTACGAGCAGTACTTC.

This chain connects TRBV28 to TRBJ2-1, with a weak D call TRBD2 (6 bases). In germline, CDR1 is MDHEN, CDR2 SYDVKM. V was clipped by 4 bases and J by 1 base, with 14 bases between them. This CDR3 region has 16 residues. CDR3 amino acids: CASSSIVAGSYNEQFF. In DNA, the CDR3 is TGTGCCAGCAGTTCCATCGTTGCGGGATCCTACAATGAGCAGTTCTTC.

The CDR3 coding sequence is TGTGCCAGCAGTACAACGATCGCCTCTGGGGCCAACGTCCTGACTTTC. Amino acid sequence: CASSTTIASGANVLTF. The V gene is TRBV5-4, the J gene TRBJ2-6; D remains ambiguous. The CDR3 totals 16 residues. V lost 5 bases and J 0 bases, leaving 12 bases between the germline ends. CDR1 SGHNT and CDR2 YYREEE come from the germline V gene (reference sequence).

The gene calls are TRBV18 and TRBJ1-5, with a tentative D call TRBD1 (6 bases). Per germline, CDR1 KGHSH and CDR2 LQKENI. The V end lost 6 bases, the J end lost 3 bases, and 21 bases lay between the germline ends. This CDR3 contains 17 residues. CDR3 DNA sequence: TGTGCCAGCTCCCTTAGTAGTCGGGCAGGGGACAATCAGCCCCAGCATTTT. Amino acids: CASSLSSRAGDNQPQHF.

Here the CDR3 DNA reads TGCAGCGTCCGACTAGCGGGAGGGCCGGGTGAGCAGTTCTTC. Its protein product is CSVRLAGGPGEQFF. The chain couples TRBV29-1 to TRBJ2-1; 14 bases are a match to TRBD2. CDR1 SQVTM and CDR2 ANQGSEA come from the germline V gene. This CDR3 spans 14 amino acids. Trimming at V came to 6 bases and at J to 9 bases, leaving 7 bases not matched to a gene.

The J gene is TRBJ1-6, the V gene TRBV27; D may be TRBD1 (5 bases). Germline CDR1 reads MNHEY; CDR2 reads SMNVEV (reference sequence). Trimming took 5 bases from V and 9 from J, leaving 11 bases between them. This CDR3 has 13 amino acids. CDR3 nucleotides: TGTGCCAGCAGTGGGAGGGGTAGTTCACCCCTCCACTTT. Its protein is CASSGRGSSPLHF.

The V and J genes are TRBV4-3 and TRBJ1-1; possible D gene TRBD1, 6 bases. The CDR3 is made up of 14 amino acids. Germline CDR1 is LGHNA and CDR2 is YSLEER. V was clipped by 0 bases and J by 7 bases, with 12 bases between them. The CDR3 DNA reads as TGCGCCAGCAGCCAAGATTACAGGGAAGGTGAAGCTTTCTTT. Protein product: CASSQDYREGEAFF.